The next 31 T cell receptor beta chains were all read from a single sample in a study of beta chain features in type 1 diabetes. Isolated RNA was reverse transcribed in full, so expressed TCRB transcripts were sequenced. The protocol was immunoSEQ multiplex PCR, while the TCRdb copy is restricted to in-frame clones and leaves out a portion. The table records about 250,000 clones, about 14% of them present only once. Sequencing was performed on naive CD4+ T cells from blood. These receptors were collected from a woman in her thirties or forties in good health.

The chain carries TRBV15 and TRBJ2-1; TRBD1 agrees at 7 bases. V gave up 1 base and J gave up 7 bases; unmatched junction bases: 7. CDR1 is LNHNV and CDR2 is YYDKDF in the germline V gene (reference sequence). CDR3 length: 15 amino acids. CDR3 nucleotide sequence: TGTGCCACCAGCAGAGGACAGGGAACTGGGAATGAGCAGTTCTTC. This codes for CATSRGQGTGNEQFF.

V and J are TRBV5-1 and TRBJ2-3; the match to TRBD2 covers 8 bases. The CDR3 contains 17 residues. Germline V gives CDR1 SGHRS, CDR2 YFSETQ. The V segment lost 4 bases and the J segment 2 bases; nucleotides outside the gene matches: 12. Here the CDR3 reads CASSRTLAGGVTDTQYF. CDR3 DNA: TGCGCCAGCAGCCGAACTCTGGCGGGGGGCGTCACAGATACGCAGTATTTT. Complete variable domain (other parts from reference TRBV5-1 and TRBJ2-3): KAGVTQTPRYLIKTRGQQVTLSCSPISGHRSVSWYQQTPGQGLQFLFEYFSETQRNKGNFPGRFSGRQFSNSRSEMNVSTLELGDSALYLCASSRTLAGGVTDTQYFGPGTRLTVL.

This clone was counted between two and nine times. This chain links TRBV9 with TRBJ2-5, with D possibly being TRBD2 (6 bases). CDR1 is SGDLS and CDR2 is YYNGEE in the germline V gene. This CDR3 contains 15 residues. V was clipped by 4 bases and J by 3 bases, with 16 bases between them. The CDR3 DNA is TGTGCCAGCAGCCTTGGCCTATCGGGGGAAGAGACCCAGTACTTC. It translates to CASSLGLSGEETQYF.

The gene calls are TRBV25-1 and TRBJ2-2; TRBD1 agrees at 10 bases. Per the germline V gene, CDR1 is MGHDK and CDR2 is SYGVNS. The V segment lost 4 bases and the J segment 8 bases; nucleotides outside the gene matches: 10. This CDR3 region has 16 residues. The CDR3 is CASSVWTGGTGGELFF. For the CDR3, the DNA is TGTGCCAGCAGTGTGTGGACAGGGGGGACTGGGGGGGAGCTGTTTTTT.

The chain combines TRBV20-1 with TRBJ1-1; D is uncertain. The V end was cut by 6 bases, the J end by 4 bases, with 9 bases between. Germline CDR1 is DFQATT and CDR2 is SNEGSKA (reference sequence). The CDR3 sequence is 11 residues long. In DNA form, the CDR3 reads TGCAGTGCCGACGGAGGCACTGAAGCTTTCTTT. It yields the protein CSADGGTEAFF.

This rearrangement joins TRBV9 to TRBJ2-1; 8 bases map to TRBD1. Germline CDR1 SGDLS, CDR2 YYNGEE. Germline trimming cut 1 base from V and 7 bases from J; bases unmatched to any gene: 7. The CDR3 consists of 15 residues. DNA of the CDR3: TGTGCCAGCAGCGTAACCCAGGGGGCTGGTAATGAGCAGTTCTTC. Residues: CASSVTQGAGNEQFF.

This clone has a handful of counts. This rearrangement joins TRBV7-7 to TRBJ2-3; tentative D call: TRBD2 (6 bases). The CDR3 contains 16 residues. CDR1 and CDR2 from the germline V gene are SSHAT and FNYEAQ (reference sequence). V lost 3 bases, J lost 0 bases, and 13 bases lay in between. In nucleotides, the CDR3 is TGTGCCAGCAGCTTGCTCACCGGGACTAGCACAGATACGCAGTATTTT. Amino acid sequence: CASSLLTGTSTDTQYF.

This clone was recorded a few times. The V gene is TRBV6-1, the J gene TRBJ2-4; unclear D gene. There are 14 residues in the CDR3. V was clipped by 6 bases and J by 0 bases, with 9 bases between them. CDR1 and CDR2 from the germline V gene are MNHNS and SASEGT. DNA of the CDR3: TGTGCCAGCAGCCGGTCTTTAGCCAAAAACATTCAGTACTTC. Amino acids: CASSRSLAKNIQYF.

Only a few counts were recorded for this clone. V and J are TRBV7-8 and TRBJ1-1; perhaps TRBD1 as D (5 bases). Between the trimmed V and J ends, which lost 0 bases and 3 bases, there was a span of 11 bases. Looked up from germline, CDR1 is SGHVS and CDR2 is FQNEAQ. This CDR3 has 15 amino acids. CDR3 protein: CASSLAYAGYTEAFF. DNA for the CDR3: TGTGCCAGCAGCTTAGCCTACGCAGGGTACACTGAAGCTTTCTTT. Filled out from reference TRBV7-8 and TRBJ1-1, the complete variable domain reads GAGVSQSPRYKVAKRGQDVALRCDPISGHVSLFWYQQALGQGPEFLTYFQNEAQLDKSGLPSDRFFAERPEGSVSTLKIQRTQQEDSAVYLCASSLAYAGYTEAFFGQGTRLTVV.

This clone was seen more than once but under ten times. The V and J genes are TRBV5-1 and TRBJ2-5; D is uncertain. V lost 0 bases and J lost 1, with 13 bases in between. The CDR3 loop spans 16 amino acids. Germline-derived CDR1 and CDR2 are SGHRS and YFSETQ. The CDR3 DNA follows: TGCGCCAGCAGCTTGGCTGGTACATCTAGCCAAGAGACCCAGTACTTC. This translates into CASSLAGTSSQETQYF.

There are a few counts of this clone. One end of the junction is discordant with germline, which a read error may explain. The chain links TRBV5-4 to TRBJ1-6; 9 nucleotides agree with TRBD1. Germline assignment: CDR1 SGHNT and CDR2 YYREEE (reference sequence). This CDR3 spans 17 amino acids. The CDR3 coding sequence is TGCGCCAGCAGCCAAGAGGGGGACAGGGCGAGAAATTCACCCCTCCACTTT. It yields the protein CASSQEGDRARNSPLHF.

This chain links TRBV4-1 with TRBJ2-2; perhaps TRBD2 as D (5 bases). Germline CDR1 MGHRA, CDR2 YSYEKL. V gave up 4 bases and J gave up 6 bases, with 12 bases separating them. The CDR3 runs to 14 residues. CDR3 residues: CASSLRAFSGELFF. As DNA, the CDR3 is TGCGCCAGCAGCCTGAGGGCTTTTTCCGGGGAGCTGTTTTTT.

This clone showed up just a few times. V usage is TRBV7-8 and J usage is TRBJ1-1, with D possibly TRBD1 on 5 matching bases. The CDR3 runs to 13 residues. Deletions cut 5 bases from V and 1 base from J, with 8 bases between. Germline V CDR1 and CDR2: SGHVS, FQNEAQ. The DNA of the CDR3 is TGTGCCAGCAGCCGTACAGGGAACACTGAAGCTTTCTTT. Amino acids: CASSRTGNTEAFF.

The chain recombines TRBV7-8 with TRBJ2-1; a possible D gene is TRBD2 (5 bases). CDR1 and CDR2 (germline): SGHVS, FQNEAQ. The CDR3 is 14 residues long. The V gene lost 5 bases and the J gene lost 1 base, with 9 bases spanning the gap. CDR3 nucleotides: TGTGCCAGCAGCCACCGGGGTTCCTACAATGAGCAGTTCTTC. Encoded protein: CASSHRGSYNEQFF. Variable domain in full (rest from reference TRBV7-8 and TRBJ2-1): GAGVSQSPRYKVAKRGQDVALRCDPISGHVSLFWYQQALGQGPEFLTYFQNEAQLDKSGLPSDRFFAERPEGSVSTLKIQRTQQEDSAVYLCASSHRGSYNEQFFGPGTRLTVL.

The table lists this clone with many counts. The rearrangement joins TRBV7-9 to TRBJ2-5; 14 nucleotides match TRBD2. Germline V CDR1 and CDR2: SEHNR, FQNEAQ (reference sequence). The V gene end was trimmed by 5 bases and the J gene end by 2 bases; junction bases not matched to a gene: 4. This CDR3 is 16 amino acids long. CDR3 DNA: TGTGCCAGCAGCGAGGGACTAGCGGGAGAGCAAGAGACCCAGTACTTC. This sequence encodes CASSEGLAGEQETQYF.

The chain recombines TRBV7-9 with TRBJ1-1; no reliable D call. V lost 0 bases and J lost 5, with 13 bases in between. The CDR3 length is 15 residues. CDR1 and CDR2 (germline): SEHNR, FQNEAQ (reference sequence). This CDR3 reads CASSLAREKKTEAFF. CDR3 DNA sequence: TGTGCCAGCAGCTTAGCGCGAGAAAAGAAAACTGAAGCTTTCTTT.

V is TRBV29-1 and J is TRBJ1-3, with D perhaps TRBD1 (6 bases). This CDR3 comprises 13 residues. Germline CDR1 is SQVTM and CDR2 is ANQGSEA. The V gene lost 5 bases and the J gene lost 1 base, with 9 bases spanning the gap. CDR3 nucleotide sequence: TGCAGCGTTCTCACAGGGTCTGGAAACACCATATATTTT. It codes for CSVLTGSGNTIYF.

This clone has just a few counts. This rearrangement joins TRBV7-2 to TRBJ2-1; 9 positions match TRBD2. This CDR3 is built from 11 residues. The V and J ends lost 8 bases and 10 bases, in that order; junction bases with no gene match: 3. Germline CDR1 SGHTA, CDR2 FQGNSA. CDR3 nucleotide sequence: TGTGCCAGCGGGCGGGGGGGAGAGCAGTTCTTC. Translation: CASGRGGEQFF.

CDR3 sequence: CASSSSVLAGFYTGELFF. The CDR3 DNA reads as TGTGCCAGCAGCTCTTCTGTCCTAGCGGGGTTCTACACCGGGGAGCTGTTTTTT. V gene TRBV5-4 combines with J gene TRBJ2-2; 9 positions agree with TRBD2. CDR1 is SGHNT, CDR2 YYREEE, per germline (reference sequence). The V segment lost 3 bases and the J segment 3 bases; nucleotides outside the gene matches: 12. This CDR3 is built from 18 residues.

This chain links TRBV7-9 with TRBJ1-5, with D unresolved. Trimming cost V 0 bases and J 2 bases, with 8 bases left between them. The CDR3 spans 15 residues. Germline values: CDR1 SEHNR, CDR2 FQNEAQ (reference sequence). CDR3 in DNA: TGTGCCAGCAGCTTAGCGCGGGAAGGCAATCAGCCCCAGCATTTT. It is translated as CASSLAREGNQPQHF.

The rearrangement links TRBV5-6 to TRBJ2-3, with D possibly matching TRBD2 (6 bases). V was clipped by 1 base and J by 5 bases, with 11 bases between them. Looked up from germline, CDR1 is SGHDT and CDR2 is YYEEEE. The CDR3 spans 14 residues. CDR3 sequence reads: CASSLMWGGDTQYF. The CDR3 DNA reads as TGTGCCAGCAGCTTGATGTGGGGAGGAGATACGCAGTATTTT. Using reference TRBV5-6 and TRBJ2-3 for the parts outside the CDR3, the full variable domain is DAGVTQSPTHLIKTRGQQVTLRCSPKSGHDTVSWYQQALGQGPQFIFQYYEEEERQRGNFPDRFSGHQFPNYSSELNVNALLLGDSALYLCASSLMWGGDTQYFGPGTRLTVL.

This clone has just a few counts. V usage is TRBV19 and J usage is TRBJ2-7, with TRBD1 matching 7 bases. The ends lost 3 bases at V and 3 bases at J; junction bases unmatched: 8. The CDR3 is 15 residues long. CDR1 LNHDA and CDR2 SQIVND come from the germline V gene (reference sequence). The CDR3 DNA follows: TGTGCCAGTAGTATCCGAACAGGGGAAGGCTACGAGCAGTACTTC. Protein sequence: CASSIRTGEGYEQYF.

The gene calls are TRBV6-1 and TRBJ2-3; 7 bases are shared with TRBD1. Looked up from germline, CDR1 is MNHNS and CDR2 is SASEGT. The CDR3 spans 16 residues. The trim removed 3 bases at V and 1 base at J, leaving 7 bases unmatched. In DNA, the CDR3 is TGTGCCAGCAGTGAGAGACGGGACAGTCGCACAGATACGCAGTATTTT. This encodes CASSERRDSRTDTQYF.

This clone was counted only a few times. The chain couples TRBV29-1 to TRBJ1-1; the match to TRBD1 covers 7 bases. The V and J ends lost 8 bases and 5 bases, in that order; junction bases with no gene match: 8. The length of the CDR3 is 12 residues. Germline loops: CDR1 SQVTM, CDR2 ANQGSEA. The CDR3 DNA is TGCAGCATCAATAAGGGGGCAACTGAAGCTTTCTTT. Its translation is CSINKGATEAFF.

This rearrangement joins TRBV18 to TRBJ1-5; D call uncertain. The V end was cut by 1 base, the J end by 6 bases, with 10 bases between. The length of the CDR3 is 14 residues. The V gene's germline CDR1 is KGHSH and CDR2 LQKENI. CDR3 protein: CASSPRGVGQPQHF. The CDR3 DNA follows: TGTGCCAGCTCACCACGGGGAGTAGGTCAGCCCCAGCATTTT.

This clone has a handful of counts. V and J are TRBV2 and TRBJ1-1; unclear D gene. V lost 7 bases, J lost 3 bases, and 6 bases lay in between. Germline V gene lookup returns CDR1 SNHLY and CDR2 FYNNEI. CDR3 length: 11 amino acids. The DNA for the CDR3 is TGTGCCAGCAAGAGGGACACTGAAGCTTTCTTT. It yields the protein CASKRDTEAFF.

Only a few counts were recorded for this clone. The junction departs from the called germline gene at one end, perhaps through a read error. The CDR3 loop is CASSPQAPSPGTEAFF. CDR3 DNA sequence: TGTGCCAGCTCCCCACAGGCTCCCAGTCCGGGCACTGAAGCTTTCTTT. The rearrangement uses TRBV18 and TRBJ1-1; TRBD1 is a possible D gene (5 bases). The CDR3 totals 16 residues. In germline, CDR1 is KGHSH, CDR2 LQKENI.

This clone was seen only a few times. This specimen includes other DNA sequences encoding the same CDR3. The chain employs TRBV5-1 and TRBJ2-5; D not certain. Germline lookup yields CDR1 SGHRS and CDR2 YFSETQ. V was shortened by 0 bases and J by 1 base, with 7 bases between the two germline ends. The CDR3 consists of 14 residues. This chain's CDR3 is CASSLGGSQETQYF. Here the CDR3 DNA reads TGCGCCAGCAGCTTGGGCGGCAGCCAAGAGACCCAGTACTTC.

The J gene is TRBJ2-1, the V gene TRBV6-1; 10 bases are shared with TRBD2. The germline V gene has CDR1 MNHNS and CDR2 SASEGT. The CDR3 loop spans 15 amino acids. Trimming at V came to 5 bases and at J to 2 bases, leaving 3 bases not matched to a gene. DNA of the CDR3: TGTGCCAGCAGTATGGGACTAGCGACCTACAATGAGCAGTTCTTC. The encoded protein is CASSMGLATYNEQFF.

Only a few counts were recorded for this clone. This rearrangement joins TRBV14 to TRBJ1-4; TRBD1 matches at 8 bases. The CDR3 spans 15 residues. The V segment lost 4 bases and the J segment 7 bases; nucleotides outside the gene matches: 8. Germline CDR1 is SGHDN and CDR2 is FVKESK. CDR3 DNA sequence: TGTGCCAGCAGCCTCCTTCAGGGGGCGTCTGAAAAACTGTTTTTT. Protein sequence: CASSLLQGASEKLFF.

This clone has more than one count but fewer than ten. The chain is built from TRBV4-2 and TRBJ2-2; 9 nucleotides line up with TRBD2. CDR3 length equals 18 residues. Germline assignment: CDR1 LGHNA and CDR2 YNFKEQ. V lost 2 bases to trimming and J lost 0 bases; unmatched junction nucleotides: 7. CDR3: CASSQRLAGVANTGELFF. The CDR3, as DNA: TGTGCCAGCAGCCAACGGTTAGCGGGGGTCGCGAACACCGGGGAGCTGTTTTTT.